One sample yielded the 10 T cell receptor beta chains listed below, sequenced in a study of blood T cell repertoires in COVID-19. The assay was immunoSEQ multiplex PCR, and TCRdb's table has in-frame clones only and misses some. There are 200,000 to 250,000 clones in the sample; roughly 80% occur only once, and roughly 10% lies in the top ten. What was sequenced was peripheral blood. These receptors were obtained from an elderly woman with acute or convalescent COVID-19.

The chain couples TRBV18 to TRBJ1-2, with no clear D. The CDR3 loop spans 15 amino acids. The V and J ends lost 0 bases and 3 bases respectively, with 11 bases between them. The germline V gene has CDR1 KGHSH and CDR2 LQKENI. The CDR3 sequence is CASSPPAGRDYGYTF. Written as DNA, the CDR3 is TGTGCCAGCTCACCACCGGCCGGGAGGGACTATGGCTACACCTTC. Supplemented by reference TRBV18 and TRBJ1-2, the full variable domain reads NAGVMQNPRHLVRRRGQEARLRCSPMKGHSHVYWYRQLPEEGLKFMVYLQKENIIDESGMPKERFSAEFPKEGPSILRIQQVVRGDSAAYFCASSPPAGRDYGYTFGSGTRLTVV.

The chain carries TRBV7-9 and TRBJ1-4; D is uncertain. Trimming removed 5 bases at V and 3 bases at J, with 13 bases between. This CDR3 has 15 amino acids. Germline lookup yields CDR1 SEHNR and CDR2 FQNEAQ (reference sequence). The CDR3 here is CASSHETQPNEKLFF. The CDR3 DNA reads TGTGCCAGCAGCCACGAAACACAGCCTAATGAAAAACTGTTTTTT.

This clone was counted only a few times. J is TRBJ2-7 and V is TRBV28; weak D call: TRBD2 (6 bases). The V end was cut by 6 bases, the J end by 7 bases, with 16 bases between. From germline, CDR1 is MDHEN and CDR2 SYDVKM. The CDR3 totals 13 residues. The CDR3 sequence is CASRGLTVGEQYF. The CDR3 coding sequence is TGTGCCAGCAGGGGACTGACTGTGGGGGAGCAGTACTTC.

The rearrangement joins TRBV10-3 to TRBJ2-7; D possibly corresponds to TRBD2 (6 bases). Germline-derived CDR1 and CDR2 are ENHRY and SYGVKD. The V end lost 0 bases, the J end lost 5 bases, and 17 bases lay between the germline ends. The CDR3 length is 16 residues. The CDR3 DNA sequence: TGTGCCATCAGTGAGTCCGGGACTCCATCTGTCGACGAGCAGTACTTC. Encoded protein: CAISESGTPSVDEQYF.

V gene TRBV19 combines with J gene TRBJ1-2, with a weak D call TRBD1 (5 bases). V gave up 8 bases and J gave up 0 bases, with 19 bases separating them. Germline V gives CDR1 LNHDA, CDR2 SQIVND (reference sequence). This CDR3 comprises 16 residues. CDR3 amino acids: CASSAQGKIANYGYTF. CDR3 nucleotides: TGTGCCAGTTCAGCTCAGGGCAAAATAGCTAACTATGGCTACACCTTC.

V gene TRBV28 combines with J gene TRBJ1-2; 11 bases align to TRBD1. V was clipped by 8 bases and J by 5 bases; unmatched bases: 13. The germline V gene encodes CDR1 MDHEN and CDR2 SYDVKM. The CDR3 is made up of 16 amino acids. The CDR3 DNA is TGTGCCAGCCACGGACAGGGGGCGCTTTCCTGGTATGGCTACACCTTC. Its protein is CASHGQGALSWYGYTF.

This clone was observed a few times. The chain joins TRBV2 to TRBJ1-4; TRBD1 is a possible D gene (5 bases). The germline V and J ends were trimmed by 7 bases and 3 bases, with 15 bases remaining between them. CDR3 length: 15 amino acids. The V gene's germline CDR1 is SNHLY and CDR2 FYNNEI. The CDR3 nucleotides are TGTGCCAGCACGGGGGAGATTACATCTAATGAAAAACTGTTTTTT. It codes for CASTGEITSNEKLFF.

The chain has TRBV6-6 and TRBJ1-6; possibly TRBD1 for D (5 bases). V lost 8 bases and J 3 bases, leaving 11 bases between the germline ends. The length of the CDR3 is 14 residues. From germline, CDR1 is MNHNY and CDR2 SVGAGI (reference sequence). CDR3 sequence (DNA): TGTGCCAGCCGCCCGGGGGGCTATAATTCACCCCTCCACTTT. Translating gives CASRPGGYNSPLHF.

The chain recombines TRBV27 with TRBJ1-3; 9 bases agree with TRBD1. Germline CDR1 MNHEY, CDR2 SMNVEV (reference sequence). The CDR3 runs 15 residues. With 6 bases clipped from V and 0 bases from J, the junction kept 3 bases outside the gene matches. CDR3 amino acids: CASRRTGASGNTIYF. CDR3 DNA sequence: TGTGCCAGCAGGAGGACAGGGGCCTCTGGAAACACCATATATTTT.

V and J are TRBV27 and TRBJ2-3; unclear D gene. V lost 0 bases and J lost 0, with 7 bases in between. Germline V gives CDR1 MNHEY, CDR2 SMNVEV (reference sequence). The CDR3 is made up of 15 amino acids. In nucleotides, the CDR3 is TGTGCCAGCAGTTTATCTTCCAGGAGCACAGATACGCAGTATTTT. Its protein is CASSLSSRSTDTQYF.